Sequencing of this T cell receptor (beta chain) was carried out in a study of blood T cell repertoires in COVID-19. As for the study in general: The United States, Italy and Spain were the sources of the acute and convalescent COVID-19 samples. Sample material is recorded as cDNA or gDNA derived from T cells, B-cell-depleted T cells, or PBMCs.

Clones were sequenced by immunoSEQ multiplex PCR, and TCRdb holds only the in-frame ones, with some missing. The sample contains about 72,000 clones, around nine tenths of which appear only once. This CDR3 contains 18 residues. Trimming at V came to 0 bases and at J to 7 bases, leaving 16 bases not matched to a gene. The germline V gene encodes CDR1 LGHNA and CDR2 YNFKEQ. The rearrangement uses TRBV4-2 and TRBJ2-3; 7 nucleotides match TRBD2. Sample: peripheral blood. The TCR comes from a woman aged 60 to 75 with acute or convalescent COVID-19. The CDR3 spells CASSQDLPGTTTGHTQYF. The CDR3 DNA sequence: TGTGCCAGCAGCCAAGACCTTCCCGGGACTACCACCGGACATACGCAGTATTTT.